This TCR beta chain was documented in a study of CD8+CD57+ T cells in acquired aplastic anemia. Genomic DNA provided the template from which TCR beta VDJ and CDR3 profiles were obtained. TCRdb analysed the reads with MiXCR anew, one entry per CDR3 protein. This table has roughly 100,000 distinct CDR3 sequences, 55% to 75% appearing once. This CDR3 has 12 amino acids. Trimming took 5 bases from V and 9 from J, leaving 11 bases between them. Germline V CDR1 and CDR2: MNHNS, SASEGT. Patients who underwent sequencing had shown CD8+CD57+ cell expansion by flow cytometry. This clonotype was counted many times.

The TCR originated in a human donor with aplastic anemia. This chain uses TRBV6-1 with TRBJ2-1; D might be TRBD2 (5 bases). Sequenced material: sorted CD4+, CD8+, or CD8+CD57+ T cells (not recorded which) from PBMCs. CDR3: CASSLLVVEQFF. CDR3 in DNA: TGTGCCAGCAGTCTACTAGTGGTTGAGCAGTTCTTC.